The 14 T cell receptor beta chains in this list originate from one sample, sequenced in a study of cytomegalovirus exposure and HLA in healthy donors. TCRdb keeps only in-frame clones here, not all; method: immunoSEQ multiplex PCR. The sample lists about 73,000 clones; 85% to 95% were seen once. What was sequenced was PBMCs. The receptors shown here come from a man younger than 35 in good health and CMV-seronegative.

This clone was picked up one time. This chain joins TRBV15 and TRBJ1-2; D possibly corresponds to TRBD1 (5 bases). The ends were cut back, 4 bases at V and 3 bases at J, with 12 bases in the middle. The CDR3 is made up of 14 amino acids. CDR1 is LNHNV, CDR2 YYDKDF, per germline (reference sequence). As DNA, the CDR3 is TGTGCCACCAGCACCGACAGCTTACACTATGGCTACACCTTC. It translates to CATSTDSLHYGYTF.

J is TRBJ1-1 and V is TRBV6-5; D ambiguous. Trimming took off 0 bases at V and 6 bases at J, with 14 bases between the two ends. CDR3 size: 15 residues. Per the germline V gene, CDR1 is MNHEY and CDR2 is SVGAGI. CDR3 protein: CASSYSGKGGPEAFF. In nucleotides, the CDR3 is TGTGCCAGCAGTTACTCTGGTAAGGGAGGCCCTGAAGCTTTCTTT.

V usage is TRBV5-5 and J usage is TRBJ1-5; 8 positions match TRBD1. After removal of 2 bases from V and 5 bases from J, the junction contained 6 bases not matched to a gene. Germline V gene sequence: CDR1 SGHKS, CDR2 YYEKEE (reference sequence). This CDR3 spans 15 amino acids. CDR3 sequence reads: CASSFGQGVYQPQHF. As DNA, the CDR3 is TGTGCCAGCAGCTTCGGACAGGGCGTTTATCAGCCCCAGCATTTT. Combining the CDR3 with reference TRBV5-5 and TRBJ1-5 gives the whole variable domain DAGVTQSPTHLIKTRGQQVTLRCSPISGHKSVSWYQQVLGQGPQFIFQYYEKEERGRGNFPDRFSARQFPNYSSELNVNALLLGDSALYLCASSFGQGVYQPQHFGDGTRLSIL.

This sequence joins TRBV7-8 and TRBJ1-1, with TRBD1 matching over 7 bases. J was trimmed by 5 bases and V by 0 bases; bases with no gene match: 9. From germline, CDR1 is SGHVS and CDR2 FQNEAQ. The CDR3 is made up of 16 amino acids. CDR3 loop: CASSLAKTGLGTEAFF. In DNA form, the CDR3 reads TGTGCCAGCAGCTTAGCTAAGACAGGGTTGGGGACTGAAGCTTTCTTT.

This clone has only one observation. J is TRBJ1-4 and V is TRBV7-8; perhaps TRBD1 as D (6 bases). V was clipped by 6 bases and J by 6 bases, with 23 bases between them. CDR1 is SGHVS and CDR2 is FQNEAQ in the germline V gene. The CDR3 is 17 residues long. The CDR3 DNA follows: TGTGCCAGCAGTAACAGGGTTTCAGCCTCTAACTATGAAAAACTGTTTTTT. As protein: CASSNRVSASNYEKLFF.

V is TRBV15 and J is TRBJ1-5, with no clear D. In germline, CDR1 is LNHNV, CDR2 YYDKDF (reference sequence). The CDR3 is made up of 13 amino acids. Between the trimmed V and J ends, which lost 0 bases and 5 bases, there was a span of 5 bases. The CDR3 loop is CATSREPDQPQHF. CDR3 nucleotides: TGTGCCACCAGCAGAGAACCGGATCAGCCCCAGCATTTT.

The chain couples TRBV7-6 to TRBJ1-5, with D possibly TRBD1 on 5 matching bases. The CDR3 totals 14 residues. V lost 8 bases to trimming and J lost 3 bases, with 14 bases between them. Germline V gene sequence: CDR1 SGHVS, CDR2 FNYEAQ. CDR3: CASGTDSYNQPQHF. CDR3 nucleotide sequence: TGTGCCAGCGGAACAGACAGTTACAATCAGCCCCAGCATTTT.

V usage is TRBV6-4 and J usage is TRBJ1-1; D perhaps matches TRBD1 (6 bases). V lost 4 bases and J 6 bases, leaving 24 bases between the germline ends. The germline V gene encodes CDR1 MRHNA and CDR2 SNTAGT. The CDR3 contains 17 residues. CDR3 protein: CASSGLPSGGRRAEAFF. The CDR3 coding sequence is TGTGCCAGCAGTGGTTTACCGAGCGGGGGCAGACGCGCTGAAGCTTTCTTT.

The chain is built from TRBV27 and TRBJ2-3; no reliable D call. V was shortened by 2 bases and J by 1 base, with 4 bases between the two germline ends. CDR1 is MNHEY and CDR2 is SMNVEV in the germline V gene (reference sequence). This CDR3 has 13 amino acids. Here the CDR3 reads CASSLIGTDTQYF. The DNA for the CDR3 is TGTGCCAGCAGTTTAATCGGCACAGATACGCAGTATTTT.

CDR3 sequence: CASSPPPGTDTQYF. In nucleotides, the CDR3 is TGTGCCAGCAGCCCCCCCCCGGGCACAGATACGCAGTATTTT. The chain carries TRBV2 and TRBJ2-3; D is ambiguous. V was cut by 6 bases and J by 1 base, with 11 bases left in between. From germline, CDR1 is SNHLY and CDR2 FYNNEI. This CDR3 is built from 14 residues.

The chain recombines TRBV15 with TRBJ2-1; D possibly corresponds to TRBD2 (6 bases). CDR3 length: 17 amino acids. The ends were cut back, 0 bases at V and 0 bases at J, with 12 bases in the middle. Germline CDR1 reads LNHNV; CDR2 reads YYDKDF (reference sequence). CDR3 amino acids: CATSREWGESSYNEQFF. CDR3 nucleotides: TGTGCCACCAGCAGAGAGTGGGGGGAAAGCTCCTACAATGAGCAGTTCTTC.

The chain combines TRBV19 with TRBJ2-1; 8 nucleotides match TRBD2. CDR1 is LNHDA, CDR2 SQIVND, per germline (reference sequence). The CDR3 is 15 residues long. V trimming: 5 bases; J trimming: 0 bases; junction bases outside the gene matches: 3. The CDR3: CASSYSGVSYNEQFF. The CDR3 DNA sequence: TGTGCCAGTAGTTATAGCGGGGTCTCCTACAATGAGCAGTTCTTC. Supplemented by reference TRBV19 and TRBJ2-1, the full variable domain reads DGGITQSPKYLFRKEGQNVTLSCEQNLNHDAMYWYRQDPGQGLRLIYYSQIVNDFQKGDIAEGYSVSREKKESFPLTVTSAQKNPTAFYLCASSYSGVSYNEQFFGPGTRLTVL.

This chain uses TRBV7-3 with TRBJ2-1, with a tentative D call TRBD1 (6 bases). From germline, CDR1 is SGHTA and CDR2 FQGTGA. V dropped 5 bases and J dropped 9 bases, with 14 bases sitting between them. This CDR3 is 13 amino acids long. Here the CDR3 reads CASSLKQGTEQFF. The CDR3 region has the DNA TGTGCCAGCAGCCTGAAACAGGGTACTGAGCAGTTCTTC.

The chain links TRBV27 to TRBJ2-3, with TRBD2 as a possible D gene (6 bases). The CDR3 consists of 15 residues. Germline-derived CDR1 and CDR2 are MNHEY and SMNVEV (reference sequence). Between the trimmed V and J ends, which lost 5 bases and 0 bases, there was a span of 12 bases. CDR3 amino acids: CASSPGTDSTDTQYF. The CDR3 DNA follows: TGTGCCAGCAGTCCCGGGACTGACAGCACAGATACGCAGTATTTT.